The text below deals with one T cell receptor beta chain. This sample stems from a study of human T cells and chemical hapten exposure. The time point: pre-sensitization, week 0. The treatment denotes: therapeutic diphenylcyclopropenone sensitization with weekly scalp DPC. Blood sampling occurred before each patch-test application. TCRdb called the RACE reads again in MiXCR, with one record for every CDR3 protein. The sample includes around 180,000 distinct CDR3 sequences, approximately 31% of them seen just once. V lost 0 bases and J lost 2, with 10 bases in between. This CDR3 has 15 residues. This sequence joins TRBV5-7 and TRBJ2-3; D uncertain. TRBV5-7 is annotated as an ORF whose role is uncertain. This clonotype was sampled from a woman between 25 and 40 years old with alopecia areata. Some clones in this sample may be carry-over from other donors' samples. Specimen: whole blood, collected in connection with sensitization to the hapten diphenylcyclopropenone (DPC). The CDR3 is CASSLGPANTDTQYF. The CDR3 nucleotides are TGTGCCAGCAGCTTGGGACCGGCCAACACAGATACGCAGTATTTT.